Presented here are 14 T cell receptor beta chains from one specimen sequenced in a study of Ad26.COV2.S vaccination and SARS-CoV-2 variants. Treatment of the sample: around 19 received Ad26.COV2.S at low or high dose, single or two shots; about 5 received placebo; per-sample allocation not given. Sampling was performed 63 days after the first vaccine or placebo injection. The assay was immunoSEQ multiplex PCR, and TCRdb's table has in-frame clones only and misses some. The top ten clones hold about 6.4% of a sample with hundreds of thousands of clones, about nine tenths of them seen once. The source was peripheral blood, collected in a trial of Ad26.COV2.S vaccine versus placebo. These receptors were collected from a person between 18 and 65 years old who received the Ad26.COV2.S COVID-19 vaccine or a placebo.

V is TRBV11-2 and J is TRBJ1-2; D uncertain. The V end was cut by 3 bases, the J end by 0 bases, with 8 bases between. CDR3 size: 14 residues. Looked up from germline, CDR1 is SGHAT and CDR2 is FQNNGV. CDR3: CASSFEATNYGYTF. In DNA form, the CDR3 reads TGTGCCAGCAGCTTCGAAGCTACTAACTATGGCTACACCTTC.

This clone was observed a single time. This chain connects TRBV11-3 to TRBJ2-2, with TRBD2 as a possible D gene (6 bases). CDR1 SGHNT and CDR2 YENEEA come from the germline V gene. Trimming took off 8 bases at V and 6 bases at J, with 10 bases between the two ends. CDR3 length: 12 residues. For the CDR3, the DNA is TGTGCCAGCGCCCCGGGGGCCGGGGAGCTGTTTTTT. It codes for CASAPGAGELFF.

The chain joins TRBV18 to TRBJ1-2; D remains ambiguous. Trimming removed 6 bases from V and 2 bases from J, with 13 bases in between. CDR3 size: 14 residues. The V gene's germline CDR1 is KGHSH and CDR2 LQKENI. In DNA form, the CDR3 reads TGTGCCAGCTCCCGAGGAGGCGGGAACTATGGCTACACCTTC. It codes for CASSRGGGNYGYTF. Supplemented by reference TRBV18 and TRBJ1-2, the full variable domain reads NAGVMQNPRHLVRRRGQEARLRCSPMKGHSHVYWYRQLPEEGLKFMVYLQKENIIDESGMPKERFSAEFPKEGPSILRIQQVVRGDSAAYFCASSRGGGNYGYTFGSGTRLTVV.

The gene calls are TRBV7-6 and TRBJ2-7; D gene ambiguous. V was trimmed by 6 bases and J by 0 bases, leaving 12 bases between them. The CDR3 spans 14 residues. The germline gives CDR1 SGHVS, CDR2 FNYEAQ. This CDR3 reads CASRSTDLSYEQYF. The CDR3 bases are TGTGCCAGCAGGTCAACGGATCTCTCCTACGAGCAGTACTTC.

The chain has TRBV14 and TRBJ2-4; 8 bases fit TRBD2. CDR3 size: 14 residues. The V and J ends lost 6 bases and 6 bases, in that order; junction bases with no gene match: 7. Germline CDR1 and CDR2: SGHDN and FVKESK. Written as DNA, the CDR3 is TGTGCCAGCAGGGCCGGGGGGGATAGAAACATTCAGTACTTC. Residues: CASRAGGDRNIQYF.

The chain recombines TRBV15 with TRBJ2-3, with TRBD1 matching over 10 bases. This CDR3 comprises 17 residues. Germline assignment: CDR1 LNHNV and CDR2 YYDKDF (reference sequence). V shed 0 bases, J shed 7 bases, and the junction held 10 bases outside the gene matches. CDR3 sequence reads: CATSRDFGRTGGNTQYF. CDR3 bases: TGTGCCACCAGCAGAGATTTTGGACGGACAGGGGGGAATACGCAGTATTTT.

The chain combines TRBV7-8 with TRBJ2-3; tentative D call: TRBD2 (5 bases). Germline-derived CDR1 and CDR2 are SGHVS and FQNEAQ. V was clipped by 5 bases and J by 2 bases, with 11 bases between them. The CDR3 is made up of 14 amino acids. The CDR3 protein is CASSRGSLTDTQYF. The DNA of the CDR3 is TGTGCCAGCAGCCGAGGGAGTCTCACAGATACGCAGTATTTT.

This rearrangement joins TRBV7-3 to TRBJ1-2; 7 bases agree with TRBD1. The germline V gene encodes CDR1 SGHTA and CDR2 FQGTGA. After removal of 4 bases from V and 7 bases from J, the junction contained 6 bases not matched to a gene. The CDR3 has 13 residues. As DNA, the CDR3 is TGTGCCAGCAGCTCCTCAGGGGGTATTGGCTACACCTTC. Its protein is CASSSSGGIGYTF.

V gene TRBV2 combines with J gene TRBJ2-3, with 12 bases identical to TRBD2. The trim removed 6 bases at V and 5 bases at J, leaving 3 bases unmatched. The CDR3 length is 14 residues. Germline loops: CDR1 SNHLY, CDR2 FYNNEI. The CDR3 region is CASRASGGGDTQYF. The CDR3 nucleotides read TGTGCCAGCAGAGCTAGCGGGGGGGGAGATACGCAGTATTTT.

Only one count was recorded for this clone. The chain is built from TRBV4-3 and TRBJ2-1; D possibly matches TRBD1 or TRBD2 (5 bases each). This CDR3 is built from 17 residues. CDR1 LGHNA and CDR2 YSLEER come from the germline V gene. Trimming took off 0 bases at V and 7 bases at J, with 19 bases between the two ends. CDR3 protein: CASSQEPPGAPPNEQFF. CDR3 in DNA: TGCGCCAGCAGCCAAGAACCCCCCGGGGCCCCCCCGAATGAGCAGTTCTTC.

The V and J genes are TRBV15 and TRBJ2-7, with TRBD2 matching 9 bases. The CDR3 has 15 amino acids. The V and J ends lost 1 base and 3 bases, in that order; junction bases with no gene match: 4. The V gene's germline CDR1 is LNHNV and CDR2 YYDKDF (reference sequence). CDR3 region: CATSRVLAGNYEQYF. In nucleotides, the CDR3 is TGTGCCACCAGCAGAGTCCTAGCGGGAAACTACGAGCAGTACTTC.

The chain joins TRBV7-6 to TRBJ2-7, with D tentatively TRBD1 (6 bases). The V and J ends lost 5 bases and 4 bases respectively, with 15 bases between them. The CDR3 covers 14 residues. Germline V gene lookup returns CDR1 SGHVS and CDR2 FNYEAQ. CDR3 residues: CASSAVGGGYEQYF. CDR3 nucleotide sequence: TGTGCCAGCAGCGCAGTAGGGGGTGGGTACGAGCAGTACTTC.

This clone was detected once. The CDR3 sequence: CASITGGDGYTF. The CDR3 DNA is TGTGCCAGCATCACCGGGGGCGATGGCTACACCTTC. The J gene is TRBJ1-2, the V gene TRBV7-9; D is possibly TRBD1 (6 bases). The CDR3 is 12 amino acids. Germline CDR1 and CDR2: SEHNR and FQNEAQ (reference sequence). Trimming left V 7 bases short and J 6 bases short, with 12 bases between.

A single count supports this clone. This chain connects TRBV27 to TRBJ2-6; D ambiguous. The CDR3 spans 16 residues. The V and J ends lost 11 bases and 4 bases respectively, with 21 bases between them. Germline CDR1 MNHEY, CDR2 SMNVEV (reference sequence). The CDR3 DNA reads TGTGCCGCCCAATCGCTGGGCCGGTGGGGGGCCAACGTCCTGACTTTC. It codes for CAAQSLGRWGANVLTF. The variable domain in full, completed from reference TRBV27 and TRBJ2-6, reads EAQVTQNPRYLITVTGKKLTVTCSQNMNHEYMSWYRQDPGLGLRQIYYSMNVEVTDKGDVPEGYKVSRKEKRNFPLILESPSPNQTSLYFCAAQSLGRWGANVLTFGAGSRLTVL.